This T cell receptor (beta chain) was retrieved from a study of blood T cell repertoires in COVID-19. Assay: immunoSEQ multiplex PCR; the TCRdb copy retains only in-frame clones and omits some. The data contain some 220,000 clones, 83% of them singletons. The germline gives CDR1 MDHEN, CDR2 SYDVKM. V dropped 7 bases and J dropped 5 bases, with 14 bases sitting between them. The CDR3 sequence is 13 residues long. This TCR came from a woman aged 25 to 39 with COVID-19, enrolled during active disease. Material: peripheral blood. V is TRBV28 and J is TRBJ2-5, with D possibly being TRBD2 (6 bases). CDR3 region: CASTPGVGETQYF. In DNA form, the CDR3 reads TGTGCCAGCACTCCGGGGGTTGGGGAGACCCAGTACTTC. Supplemented by reference TRBV28 and TRBJ2-5, the full variable domain reads DVKVTQSSRYLVKRTGEKVFLECVQDMDHENMFWYRQDPGLGLRLIYFSYDVKMKEKGDIPEGYSVSREKKERFSLILESASTNQTSMYLCASTPGVGETQYFGPGTRLLVL.